This TCR beta chain was recorded in a study of T cells expressing NK-cell markers. Overall study: It was from sorted CD3+CD56+NKG2C+, CD3+CD56+NKG2C- and CD3+CD56-NKG2C+ T cells that TCR beta repertoires came.

CDR1 SGHAT and CDR2 FQNNGV come from the germline V gene. This CDR3 comprises 15 residues. TCRdb re-called the 5' RACE reads, yielding one record per CDR3 amino acid sequence without DNA. The sample holds 350,000 to 500,000 distinct CDR3 sequences. The sequenced sample was blood T cells: a sorted CD56 or NKG2C T cell subset, CD4+ or CD8+ T cells, or bulk PBMC T cells (not recorded which). The rearrangement uses TRBV11-2 and TRBJ2-1; the TCRdb D gene call, TRBD2, has no DNA to confirm it. The sequence was collected from a woman between 18 and 69 years old in good health. CDR3 amino acids: CASSPLAGVLGEQFF.